This entry concerns a single T cell receptor beta chain. One junction end does not reproduce the germline sequence, and a read error may be involved. Seattle's enrolled individuals joined amid active infection and were then monitored longitudinally. These data are taken from a study of blood T cell repertoires in COVID-19. Across the whole study: Samples representing acute and convalescent COVID-19 were sourced from the United States, Italy and Spain. From T cells, B-cell-depleted T cells, or PBMCs came the material, which was cDNA or gDNA.

The method was immunoSEQ multiplex PCR; TCRdb's version includes in-frame clones alone and lacks a portion of them. This sample has over 200,000 clones, with approximately 91% found just once. The V gene's germline CDR1 is MDHEN and CDR2 SYDVKM. This CDR3 contains 11 residues. Source material: peripheral blood. The rearrangement links TRBV28 to TRBJ2-7; 9 positions match TRBD1. This receptor was taken from a person between 18 and 35 years old with COVID-19, enrolled during active disease. The chain's CDR3 is CASSPGTGWDF. Here the CDR3 DNA reads TGTGCCAGCAGCCCCGGGACAGGGTGGGACTTC.